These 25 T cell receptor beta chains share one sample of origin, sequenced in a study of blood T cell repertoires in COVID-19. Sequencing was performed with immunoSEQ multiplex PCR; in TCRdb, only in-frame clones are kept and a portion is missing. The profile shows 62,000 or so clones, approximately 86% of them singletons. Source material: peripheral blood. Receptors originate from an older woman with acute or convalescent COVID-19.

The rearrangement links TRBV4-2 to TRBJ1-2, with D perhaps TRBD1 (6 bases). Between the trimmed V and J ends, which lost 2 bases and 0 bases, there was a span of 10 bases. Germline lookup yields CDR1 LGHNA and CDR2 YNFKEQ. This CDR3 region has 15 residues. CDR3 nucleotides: TGTGCCAGCAGCCAACGTCGGGACACTAACTATGGCTACACCTTC. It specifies CASSQRRDTNYGYTF.

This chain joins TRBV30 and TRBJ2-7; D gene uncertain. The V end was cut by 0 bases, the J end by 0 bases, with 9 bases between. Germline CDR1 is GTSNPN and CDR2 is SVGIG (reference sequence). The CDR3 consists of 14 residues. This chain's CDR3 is CAWSVGLYSYEQYF. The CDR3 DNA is TGTGCCTGGAGTGTGGGCTTGTACTCCTACGAGCAGTACTTC.

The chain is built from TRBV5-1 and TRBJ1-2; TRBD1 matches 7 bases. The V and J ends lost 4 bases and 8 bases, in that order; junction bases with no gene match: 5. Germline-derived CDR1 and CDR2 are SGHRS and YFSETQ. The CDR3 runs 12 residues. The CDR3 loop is CASSPTGSGYTF. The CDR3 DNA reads TGCGCCAGCAGCCCGACAGGGTCGGGCTACACCTTC.

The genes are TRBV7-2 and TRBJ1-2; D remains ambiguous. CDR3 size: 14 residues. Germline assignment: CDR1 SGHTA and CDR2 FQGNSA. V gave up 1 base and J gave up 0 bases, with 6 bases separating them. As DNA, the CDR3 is TGTGCCAGCAGCTTAGTACAGTCTAACTATGGCTACACCTTC. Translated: CASSLVQSNYGYTF. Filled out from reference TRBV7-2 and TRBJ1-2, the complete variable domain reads GAGVSQSPSNKVTEKGKDVELRCDPISGHTALYWYRQSLGQGLEFLIYFQGNSAPDKSGLPSDRFSAERTGGSVSTLTIQRTQQEDSAVYLCASSLVQSNYGYTFGSGTRLTVV.

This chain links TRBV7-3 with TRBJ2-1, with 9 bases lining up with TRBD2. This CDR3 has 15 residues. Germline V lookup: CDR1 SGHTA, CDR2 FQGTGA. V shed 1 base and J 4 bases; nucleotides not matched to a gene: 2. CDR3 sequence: CASSLRLAEYNEQFF. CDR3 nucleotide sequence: TGTGCCAGCAGCTTAAGACTAGCGGAATACAATGAGCAGTTCTTC.

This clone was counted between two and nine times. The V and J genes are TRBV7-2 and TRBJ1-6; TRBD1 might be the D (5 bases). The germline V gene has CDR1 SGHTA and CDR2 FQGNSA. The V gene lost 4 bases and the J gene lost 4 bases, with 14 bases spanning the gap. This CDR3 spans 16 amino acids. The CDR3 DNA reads TGTGCCAGCAGCTCCCAAGGGGCGGGGTATAATTCACCCCTCCACTTT. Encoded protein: CASSSQGAGYNSPLHF.

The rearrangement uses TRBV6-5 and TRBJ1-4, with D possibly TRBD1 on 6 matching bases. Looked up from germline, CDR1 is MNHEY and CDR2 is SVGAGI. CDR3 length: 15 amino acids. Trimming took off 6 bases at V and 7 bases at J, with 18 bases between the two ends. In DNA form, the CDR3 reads TGTGCCAGCAGGCCTACAGGGACGGGCAGTGAAAAACTGTTTTTT. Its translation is CASRPTGTGSEKLFF.

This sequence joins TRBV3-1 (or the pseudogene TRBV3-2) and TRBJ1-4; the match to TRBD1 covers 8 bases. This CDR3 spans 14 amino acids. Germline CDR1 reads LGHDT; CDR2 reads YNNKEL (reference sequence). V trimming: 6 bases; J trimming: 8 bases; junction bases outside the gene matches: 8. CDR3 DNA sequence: TGTGCCAGCAGTCGGACAGGGAAGCGAGAAAAACTGTTTTTT. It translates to CASSRTGKREKLFF.

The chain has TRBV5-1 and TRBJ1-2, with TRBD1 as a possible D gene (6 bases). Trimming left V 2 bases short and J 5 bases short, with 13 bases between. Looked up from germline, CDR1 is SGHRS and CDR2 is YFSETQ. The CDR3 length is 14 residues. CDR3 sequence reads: CASSLRTDGYGYTF. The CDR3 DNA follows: TGCGCCAGCAGCTTACGGACAGATGGATATGGCTACACCTTC.

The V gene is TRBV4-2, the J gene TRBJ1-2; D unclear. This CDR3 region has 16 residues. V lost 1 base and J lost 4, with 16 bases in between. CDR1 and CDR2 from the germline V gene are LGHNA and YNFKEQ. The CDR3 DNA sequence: TGTGCCAGCAGCCAAGGGCAACCATCAGGTGGCTATGGCTACACCTTC. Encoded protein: CASSQGQPSGGYGYTF.

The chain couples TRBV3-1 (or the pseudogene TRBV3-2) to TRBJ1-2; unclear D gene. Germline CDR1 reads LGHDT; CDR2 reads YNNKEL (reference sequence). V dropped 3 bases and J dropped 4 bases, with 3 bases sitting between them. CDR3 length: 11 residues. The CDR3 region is CASSHGYGYTF. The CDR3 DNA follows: TGTGCCAGCAGCCACGGCTATGGCTACACCTTC.

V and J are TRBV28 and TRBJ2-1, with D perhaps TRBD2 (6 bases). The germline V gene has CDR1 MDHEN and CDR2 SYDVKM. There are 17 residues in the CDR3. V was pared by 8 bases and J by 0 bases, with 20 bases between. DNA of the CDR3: TGTGCCAGCCCCCCCACTAGCTTTATTAGCTCCTACAATGAGCAGTTCTTC. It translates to CASPPTSFISSYNEQFF. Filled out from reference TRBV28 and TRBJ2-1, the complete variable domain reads DVKVTQSSRYLVKRTGEKVFLECVQDMDHENMFWYRQDPGLGLRLIYFSYDVKMKEKGDIPEGYSVSREKKERFSLILESASTNQTSMYLCASPPTSFISSYNEQFFGPGTRLTVL.

The CDR3 sequence: CASSPGLAGVGEQYF. The CDR3 DNA reads as TGTGCCAGCAGCCCGGGACTAGCGGGAGTAGGCGAGCAGTACTTC. J is TRBJ2-7 and V is TRBV4-2; TRBD2 matches at 14 bases. The CDR3 is 15 residues long. Germline CDR1 is LGHNA and CDR2 is YNFKEQ. J was trimmed by 6 bases and V by 4 bases; bases with no gene match: 5.

The CDR3 is CASSIAGGTNEQFF. The CDR3 bases are TGTGCCAGTAGTATAGCGGGAGGGACGAATGAGCAGTTCTTC. This chain links TRBV19 with TRBJ2-1; 8 nucleotides match TRBD2. The CDR3 length is 14 residues. The J segment lost 7 bases and the V segment lost 1 base, leaving 3 bases of the junction unmatched. In germline, CDR1 is LNHDA, CDR2 SQIVND (reference sequence).

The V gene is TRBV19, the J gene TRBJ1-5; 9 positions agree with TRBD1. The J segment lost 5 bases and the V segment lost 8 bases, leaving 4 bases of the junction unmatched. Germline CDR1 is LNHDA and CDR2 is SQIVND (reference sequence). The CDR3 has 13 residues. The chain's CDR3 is CASVDRGYQPQHF. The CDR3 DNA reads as TGTGCCAGTGTGGACAGGGGTTATCAGCCCCAGCATTTT.

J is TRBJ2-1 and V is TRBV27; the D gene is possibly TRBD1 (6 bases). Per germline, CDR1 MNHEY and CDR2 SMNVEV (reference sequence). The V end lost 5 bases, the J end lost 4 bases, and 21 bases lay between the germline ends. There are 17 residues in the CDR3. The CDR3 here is CASSNRVGTLGYNEQFF. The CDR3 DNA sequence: TGTGCCAGCAGTAACAGGGTGGGGACCCTGGGTTACAATGAGCAGTTCTTC.

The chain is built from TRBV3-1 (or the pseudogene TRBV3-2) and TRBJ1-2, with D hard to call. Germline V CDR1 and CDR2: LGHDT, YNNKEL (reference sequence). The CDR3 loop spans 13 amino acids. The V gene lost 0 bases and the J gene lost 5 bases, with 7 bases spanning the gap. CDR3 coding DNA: TGTGCCAGCAGCCAAGATAGCACATATGGCTACACCTTC. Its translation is CASSQDSTYGYTF.

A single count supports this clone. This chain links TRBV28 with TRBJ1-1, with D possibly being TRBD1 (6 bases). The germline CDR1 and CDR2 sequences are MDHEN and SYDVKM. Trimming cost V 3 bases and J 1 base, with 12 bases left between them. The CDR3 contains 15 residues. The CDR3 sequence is CASSFSLGGNTEAFF. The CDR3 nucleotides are TGTGCCAGCAGTTTCTCGTTAGGGGGGAACACTGAAGCTTTCTTT.

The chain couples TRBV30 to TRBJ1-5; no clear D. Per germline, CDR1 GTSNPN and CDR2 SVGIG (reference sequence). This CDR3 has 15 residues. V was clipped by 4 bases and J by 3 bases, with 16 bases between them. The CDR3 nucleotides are TGTGCCTGGACAACCGGGAGCCCCTTCAATCAGCCCCAGCATTTT. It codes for CAWTTGSPFNQPQHF. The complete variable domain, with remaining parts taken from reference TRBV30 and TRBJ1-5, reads SQTIHQWPATLVQPVGSPLSLECTVEGTSNPNLYWYRQAAGRGLQLLFYSVGIGQISSEVPQNLSASRPQDRQFILSSKKLLLSDSGFYLCAWTTGSPFNQPQHFGDGTRLSIL.

The CDR3 DNA reads as TGTGCCAGCAGTCCTGTTGCGGGGCCCACAGATACGCAGTATTTT. This gives the protein CASSPVAGPTDTQYF. The V and J genes are TRBV11-3 and TRBJ2-3; tentative D call: TRBD2 (6 bases). V shed 6 bases and J shed 2 bases, with 15 bases lying between them. Germline lookup yields CDR1 SGHNT and CDR2 YENEEA. This CDR3 comprises 15 residues.

This CDR3 reads CASSPGQGNEKLFF. The CDR3 DNA reads as TGCGCCAGCAGCCCAGGACAGGGAAACGAAAAACTGTTTTTT. The chain combines TRBV4-1 with TRBJ1-4, with TRBD1 matching 8 bases. V was clipped by 4 bases and J by 8 bases; unmatched bases: 6. The CDR3 covers 14 residues. Germline CDR1 and CDR2: MGHRA and YSYEKL.

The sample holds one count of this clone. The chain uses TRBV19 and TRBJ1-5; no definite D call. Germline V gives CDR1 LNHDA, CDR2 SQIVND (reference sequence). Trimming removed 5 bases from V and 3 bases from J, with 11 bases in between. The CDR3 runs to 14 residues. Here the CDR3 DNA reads TGTGCCAGTAGTGAGGGTCACTCCAATCAGCCCCAGCATTTT. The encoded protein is CASSEGHSNQPQHF.

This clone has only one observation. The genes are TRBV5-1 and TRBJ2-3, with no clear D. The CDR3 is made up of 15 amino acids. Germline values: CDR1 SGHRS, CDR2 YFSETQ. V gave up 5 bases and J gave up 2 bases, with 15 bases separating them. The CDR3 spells CASRSRTSYTDTQYF. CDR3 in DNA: TGCGCCAGCAGATCTAGAACCTCTTACACAGATACGCAGTATTTT.

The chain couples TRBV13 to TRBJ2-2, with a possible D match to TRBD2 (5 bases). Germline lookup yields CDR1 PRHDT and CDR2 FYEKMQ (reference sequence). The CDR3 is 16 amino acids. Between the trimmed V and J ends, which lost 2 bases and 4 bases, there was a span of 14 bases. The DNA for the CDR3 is TGTGCCAGCAGCTTACTCTTGGGTAGCGTCACCGGGGAGCTGTTTTTT. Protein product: CASSLLLGSVTGELFF.

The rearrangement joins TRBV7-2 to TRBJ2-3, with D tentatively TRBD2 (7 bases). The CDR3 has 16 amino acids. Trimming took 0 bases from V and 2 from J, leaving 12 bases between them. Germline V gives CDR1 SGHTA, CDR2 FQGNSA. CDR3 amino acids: CASSLAGGPFTDTQYF. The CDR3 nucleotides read TGTGCCAGCAGCTTAGCGGGGGGGCCTTTCACAGATACGCAGTATTTT.